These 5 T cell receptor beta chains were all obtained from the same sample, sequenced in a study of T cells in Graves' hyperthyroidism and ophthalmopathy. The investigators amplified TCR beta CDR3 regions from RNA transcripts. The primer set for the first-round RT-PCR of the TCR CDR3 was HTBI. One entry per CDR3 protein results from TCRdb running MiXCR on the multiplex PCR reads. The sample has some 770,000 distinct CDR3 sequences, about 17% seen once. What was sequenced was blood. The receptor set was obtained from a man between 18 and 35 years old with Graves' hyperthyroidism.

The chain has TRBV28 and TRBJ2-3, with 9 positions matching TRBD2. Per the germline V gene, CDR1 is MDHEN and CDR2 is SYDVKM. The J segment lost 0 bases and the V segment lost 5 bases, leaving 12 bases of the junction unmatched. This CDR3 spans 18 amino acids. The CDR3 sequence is CASSPWGLTSGSTDTQYF. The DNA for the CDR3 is TGTGCCAGCAGTCCCTGGGGTTTGACTAGCGGAAGCACAGATACGCAGTATTTT.

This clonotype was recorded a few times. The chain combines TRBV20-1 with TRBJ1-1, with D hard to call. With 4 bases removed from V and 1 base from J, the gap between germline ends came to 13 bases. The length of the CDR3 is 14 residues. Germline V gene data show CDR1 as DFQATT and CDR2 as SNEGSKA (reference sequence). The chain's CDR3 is CSATGTFGNTEAFF. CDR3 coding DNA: TGCAGTGCTACGGGTACGTTTGGGAACACTGAAGCTTTCTTT.

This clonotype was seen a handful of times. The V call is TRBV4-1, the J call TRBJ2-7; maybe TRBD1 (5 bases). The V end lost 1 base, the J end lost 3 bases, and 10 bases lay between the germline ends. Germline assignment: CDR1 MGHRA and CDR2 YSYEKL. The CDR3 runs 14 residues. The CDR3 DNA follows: TGCGCCAGCAGCCAAGTGTGGCAGGGCTACGAGCAGTACTTC. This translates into CASSQVWQGYEQYF.

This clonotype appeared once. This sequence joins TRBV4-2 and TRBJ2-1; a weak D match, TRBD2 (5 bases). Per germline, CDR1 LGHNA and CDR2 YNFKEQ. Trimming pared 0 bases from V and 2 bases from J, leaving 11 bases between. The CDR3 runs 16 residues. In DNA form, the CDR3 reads TGTGCCAGCAGCCAAGAATCCAGCGGTCCCTACAATGAGCAGTTCTTC. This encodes CASSQESSGPYNEQFF.

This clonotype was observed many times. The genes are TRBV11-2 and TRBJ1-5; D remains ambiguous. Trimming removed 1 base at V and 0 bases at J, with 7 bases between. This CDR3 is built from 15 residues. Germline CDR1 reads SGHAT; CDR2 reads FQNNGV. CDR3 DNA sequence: TGTGCCAGCAGCTTAGGCCATTATAGCAATCAGCCCCAGCATTTT. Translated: CASSLGHYSNQPQHF.